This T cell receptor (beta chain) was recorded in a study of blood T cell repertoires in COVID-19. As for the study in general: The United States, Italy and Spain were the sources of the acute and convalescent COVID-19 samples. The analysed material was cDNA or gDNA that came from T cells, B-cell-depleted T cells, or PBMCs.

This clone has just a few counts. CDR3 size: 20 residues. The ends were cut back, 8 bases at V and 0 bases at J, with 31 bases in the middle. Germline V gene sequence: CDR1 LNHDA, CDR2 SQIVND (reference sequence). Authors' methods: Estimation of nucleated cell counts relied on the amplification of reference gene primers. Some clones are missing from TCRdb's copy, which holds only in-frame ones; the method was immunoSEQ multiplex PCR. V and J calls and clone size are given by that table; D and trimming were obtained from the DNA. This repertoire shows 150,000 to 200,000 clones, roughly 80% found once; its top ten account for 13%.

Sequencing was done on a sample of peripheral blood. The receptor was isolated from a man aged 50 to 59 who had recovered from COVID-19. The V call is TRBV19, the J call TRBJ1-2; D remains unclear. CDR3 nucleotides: TGTGCCAGTTTGCCGCGCGGTGGGATGACGGGGAGGCGAGCTAACTATGGCTACACCTTC. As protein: CASLPRGGMTGRRANYGYTF.